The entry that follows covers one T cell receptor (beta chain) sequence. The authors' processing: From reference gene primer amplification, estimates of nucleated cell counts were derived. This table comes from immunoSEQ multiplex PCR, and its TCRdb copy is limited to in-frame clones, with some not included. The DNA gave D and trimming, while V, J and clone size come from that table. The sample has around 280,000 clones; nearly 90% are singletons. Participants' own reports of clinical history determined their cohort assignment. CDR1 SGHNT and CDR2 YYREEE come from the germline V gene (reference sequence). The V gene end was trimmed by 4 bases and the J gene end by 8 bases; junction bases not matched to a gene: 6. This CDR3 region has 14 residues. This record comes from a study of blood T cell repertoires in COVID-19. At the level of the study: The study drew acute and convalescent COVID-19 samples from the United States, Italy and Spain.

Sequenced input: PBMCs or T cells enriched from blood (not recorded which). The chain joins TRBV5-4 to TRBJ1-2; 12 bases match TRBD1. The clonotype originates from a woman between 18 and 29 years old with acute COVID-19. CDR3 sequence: CASSRGQGARGYTF. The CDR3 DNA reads TGTGCCAGCAGCCGGGGACAGGGGGCGCGGGGCTACACCTTC.